One sample yielded the 32 T cell receptor beta chains listed below, sequenced in a study of tumor and adjacent non-tumor tissue in lung cancer. No cell sorting was done before RNA was extracted from the tissue. More than 3 cm separated this lung sample from the edge of the tumor. The library came from three nested PCR rounds adapted from ARM-PCR protocols. TCRdb itself ran the multiplex PCR reads through MiXCR, one entry per CDR3 protein. The table includes about 67,000 distinct CDR3 sequences, 75% to 85% detected once. Specimen: distant non-tumor lung tissue. Receptor source: a man in his sixties with non-small cell lung cancer.

On this clonotype itself: One end of the junction is discordant with germline, which a read error may explain. The rearrangement uses TRBV4-2 and TRBJ2-7, with TRBD2 identical over 7 bases. The V gene's germline CDR1 is LGHNA and CDR2 YNFKEQ. This CDR3 is built from 14 residues. The CDR3 protein is CASCQEGRAYDHYF. In nucleotides, the CDR3 is TGTGCCAGCTGCCAAGAAGGGAGGGCCTACGATCACTACTTC.

CDR3 coding DNA: TGTGCCAGCAGCTCCTGGGACTACCAGCGAAGGTACAATGAGCAGTTCTTC. Amino acids: CASSSWDYQRRYNEQFF. The chain joins TRBV5-6 to TRBJ2-1, with 7 bases that match TRBD2. The CDR3 spans 17 residues. With 3 bases clipped from V and 4 bases from J, the junction kept 13 bases outside the gene matches. Per the germline V gene, CDR1 is SGHDT and CDR2 is YYEEEE.

This clonotype was recorded many times. The rearrangement joins TRBV5-1 to TRBJ2-3; 10 bases fit TRBD2. The V segment lost 4 bases and the J segment 1 base; nucleotides outside the gene matches: 3. The CDR3 length is 15 residues. Germline V gene sequence: CDR1 SGHRS, CDR2 YFSETQ. CDR3 region: CASSQLAGGTDTQYF. The CDR3 nucleotides read TGCGCCAGCAGCCAGCTAGCGGGAGGCACAGATACGCAGTATTTT.

In DNA form, the CDR3 reads TGTGCCAGCAGTGTATACGGCAGGCACCTCCTTGAACAGTACTTC. Its translation: CASSVYGRHLLEQYF. This chain connects TRBV28 to TRBJ2-7, with D hard to call. Between the trimmed V and J ends, which lost 5 bases and 10 bases, there was a span of 24 bases. This CDR3 comprises 15 residues. Looked up from germline, CDR1 is MDHEN and CDR2 is SYDVKM. Supplemented by reference TRBV28 and TRBJ2-7, the full variable domain reads DVKVTQSSRYLVKRTGEKVFLECVQDMDHENMFWYRQDPGLGLRLIYFSYDVKMKEKGDIPEGYSVSREKKERFSLILESASTNQTSMYLCASSVYGRHLLEQYFGPGTRLTVT.

The genes are TRBV5-5 and TRBJ2-1; 8 bases align to TRBD2. J was trimmed by 15 bases and V by 0 bases; bases with no gene match: 11. Per the germline V gene, CDR1 is SGHKS and CDR2 is YYEKEE (reference sequence). This CDR3 spans 14 amino acids. CDR3 sequence (DNA): TGTGCCAGCAGCTTGGTCGGGAGGGCCAATGACCCGTTCTTC. This sequence encodes CASSLVGRANDPFF.

Concerning this clonotype itself: Compared with germline, one end of the junction differs, possibly owing to a read error. The genes are TRBV28 and TRBJ2-1; 8 bases are a match to TRBD2. Germline V gives CDR1 MDHEN, CDR2 SYDVKM. This CDR3 has 14 amino acids. CDR3 in amino acids: CTSRVSGNSNEQFF. In nucleotides, the CDR3 is TGTACCAGCAGGGTTAGCGGGAACTCCAATGAGCAGTTCTTC.

As to this clonotype: Relative to the germline gene, one junction end is altered; a read error may explain this. This CDR3 is CTSSFGLSEGVVDMQYF. As DNA, the CDR3 is TGTACCAGCAGTTTTGGTCTCTCCGAAGGGGTCGTAGATATGCAGTATTTT. The V and J genes are TRBV28 and TRBJ2-3; D perhaps matches TRBD1 (5 bases). Germline-derived CDR1 and CDR2 are MDHEN and SYDVKM. The CDR3 consists of 17 residues.

About this clonotype: Since a much larger clone is just one base distant, this may be a read error. The CDR3 ends on some other residue instead of the conserved phenylalanine or tryptophan, so this is likely a read error. The J gene is TRBJ2-3, the V gene TRBV5-1, with 13 positions matching TRBD2. Germline assignment: CDR1 SGHRS and CDR2 YFSETQ. V lost 1 base to trimming and J lost 1 base; unmatched junction nucleotides: 6. This CDR3 has 18 amino acids. The CDR3 protein is CASSLTSGRAYGTDTQYT. The CDR3, as DNA: TGCGCCAGCAGCTTGACTAGCGGGAGGGCCTATGGCACAGATACGCAGTATACT.

Remarks on this clonotype: Given a much more abundant clone one base away, this may be a read error. This chain connects TRBV7-9 to TRBJ1-6; no reliable D call. This CDR3 is 14 amino acids long. Germline V gives CDR1 SEHNR, CDR2 FQNEAQ (reference sequence). The germline V and J ends were trimmed by 6 bases and 8 bases, with 14 bases remaining between them. DNA of the CDR3: TGTGCCAGCAGGGACCTGGGCGGACATTCACCCCTCCACTTT. It codes for CASRDLGGHSPLHF.

Turning to this clonotype: An end of the junction does not agree with germline; a read error may underlie this. The rearrangement links TRBV6-1 to TRBJ1-2; D gene uncertain. This CDR3 has 14 residues. In germline, CDR1 is MNHNS, CDR2 SASEGT. The CDR3 DNA follows: TGTGCCAGCAGTGGGGGTCTATTCAACTATGGCAACACCTTC. Its translation: CASSGGLFNYGNTF.

In the case of this clonotype: Since a much larger clone is just one base distant, this may be a read error. The rearrangement uses TRBV7-9 and TRBJ2-3, with a weak D call TRBD1 (6 bases). Germline CDR1 SEHNR, CDR2 FQNEAQ (reference sequence). The CDR3 is made up of 15 amino acids. Here the CDR3 DNA reads TGTGCCAACAGCCCAACCTCACAGAGGACAGATATGCAGTATTTT. Translation gives CANSPTSQRTDMQYF.

In regard to this clonotype: A much larger clone differs from this one at a single base, so this may be a read error. The gene calls are TRBV7-9 and TRBJ2-5, with a tentative D call TRBD1 (6 bases). The CDR3 covers 14 residues. Germline V lookup: CDR1 SEHNR, CDR2 FQNEAQ (reference sequence). CDR3 region: CASSFGQPQESQYF. In nucleotides, the CDR3 is TGTGCCAGCAGCTTCGGACAGCCTCAAGAGAGCCAGTACTTC.

The chain uses TRBV11-2 and TRBJ2-1; possibly TRBD1 for D (6 bases). V was cut by 0 bases and J by 1 base, with 7 bases left in between. Germline V CDR1 and CDR2: SGHAT, FQNNGV. The CDR3 sequence is 15 residues long. The CDR3 DNA is TGTGCCAGCAGCTTAGACAGGGGATCCTACAATGAGCAGTTCTTC. This sequence encodes CASSLDRGSYNEQFF. Variable domain in full (rest from reference TRBV11-2 and TRBJ2-1): EAGVAQSPRYKIIEKRQSVAFWCNPISGHATLYWYQQILGQGPKLLIQFQNNGVVDDSQLPKDRFSAERLKGVDSTLKIQPAKLEDSAVYLCASSLDRGSYNEQFFGPGTRLTVL.

As to this clonotype: A much bigger clone sits one base away, suggesting this may be a read error. The chain carries TRBV5-1 and TRBJ2-7; TRBD2 matches at 13 bases. The CDR3 has 13 residues. The germline gives CDR1 SGHRS, CDR2 YFSETQ. CDR3 DNA sequence: TGCGCCAGCAGACTAGCGGGAGGGTACGAGCAGAACTTC. It encodes CASRLAGGYEQNF.

Turning to this clonotype: This could be a read error, since a much larger clone is one nucleotide away. The conserved closing phenylalanine or tryptophan is absent in this CDR3, likely reflecting a read error. J is TRBJ2-3 and V is TRBV20-1; no definite D call. The V and J ends lost 0 bases and 6 bases respectively, with 16 bases between them. The germline gives CDR1 DFQATT, CDR2 SNEGSKA (reference sequence). The length of the CDR3 is 15 residues. CDR3 in amino acids: CSARDGSNTADTQYL. DNA of the CDR3: TGCAGTGCTAGAGATGGCTCAAATACCGCGGATACGCAGTATTTA.

Remarks on this clonotype: One end of the junction is discordant with germline, which a read error may explain. The genes are TRBV6-2 or TRBV6-3 and TRBJ2-1; D is possibly TRBD1 or TRBD2 (5 bases each). The germline gives CDR1 MNHEY, CDR2 SVGEGT. This CDR3 comprises 15 residues. The CDR3 loop is CTSSQTGLFGNEQFF. CDR3 DNA sequence: TGTACCAGCAGTCAAACAGGACTCTTTGGGAATGAACAGTTCTTC.

Concerning this clonotype itself: One end of the junction does not line up with germline, which may come from a read error. This chain uses TRBV5-6 with TRBJ2-5; a weak D match, TRBD1 (5 bases). The CDR3 is 13 residues long. Germline V gene lookup returns CDR1 SGHDT and CDR2 YYEEEE. The CDR3, as DNA: TGTACCAGCAACCAGGACACCCAAGAGGCCCAGTACTTC. Translating it yields CTSNQDTQEAQYF.

The V gene is TRBV12-3 or TRBV12-4, the J gene TRBJ1-1; D is undetermined. This CDR3 is 13 amino acids long. Trimming removed 6 bases at V and 5 bases at J, with 13 bases between. Written as DNA, the CDR3 is TGTGCCAGCAGGCTACCCAGAAGTACTGAAGCTTTCTTT. This sequence encodes CASRLPRSTEAFF.

For this clonotype: A read error may be the cause here, since a much bigger clone is one base away. This sequence joins TRBV19 and TRBJ2-1; possible D gene TRBD2, 6 bases. This CDR3 spans 16 amino acids. V gave up 1 base and J gave up 2 bases, with 12 bases separating them. Germline-derived CDR1 and CDR2 are LNHDA and SQIVND (reference sequence). The CDR3 DNA reads as TGTGCCAGTAGTATAGTCATTAGCGGACCCTACAATGAGCAGTTCTTC. Translated, it gives CASSIVISGPYNEQFF.

Notes on this clonotype: Without the conserved terminal phenylalanine or tryptophan, this CDR3 likely stems from a read error. V gene TRBV11-2 combines with J gene TRBJ1-1, with D unresolved. The CDR3 extends over 14 amino acids. Looked up from germline, CDR1 is SGHAT and CDR2 is FQNNGV. CDR3 loop: CDSSLDPRDHEAFI. The CDR3 nucleotides read TGTGACAGCAGCTTAGACCCGAGAGACCATGAAGCTTTCATT.

The V and J genes are TRBV6-6 and TRBJ1-2; weak D call: TRBD1 (6 bases). CDR3 size: 14 residues. V was cut by 7 bases and J by 5 bases, with 17 bases left in between. Germline V gives CDR1 MNHNY, CDR2 SVGAGI (reference sequence). As DNA, the CDR3 is TGTGCCAGCACTCCGGGGGCGGGGCCTTATGGCTACACCTTC. Its protein product is CASTPGAGPYGYTF.

Comment on this clonotype: One junction end does not reproduce the germline sequence, and a read error may be involved. The gene calls are TRBV12-3 or TRBV12-4 and TRBJ1-2, with D possibly matching TRBD1 (6 bases). The CDR3 contains 15 residues. The CDR3 DNA reads TGTGCCTCCGGTACGGGGGCCTTTGCTAATTATGGCTACACCTTC. Its protein product is CASGTGAFANYGYTF.

Note on this clonotype: Being one base from a much bigger clone, this may be a read error. This rearrangement joins TRBV28 to TRBJ1-1; D possibly corresponds to TRBD1 (6 bases). Trimming left V 3 bases short and J 5 bases short, with 10 bases between. This CDR3 spans 13 amino acids. Germline V lookup: CDR1 MDHEN, CDR2 SYDVKM. The CDR3 here is CASSLQGKTEAFF. CDR3 DNA: TGTGCCAGCAGTTTGCAGGGGAAAACTGAAGCTTTCTTT.

This chain joins TRBV6-1 and TRBJ2-3; 11 bases match TRBD2. V trimming: 7 bases; J trimming: 6 bases; junction bases outside the gene matches: 12. Germline V CDR1 and CDR2: MNHNS, SASEGT. The length of the CDR3 is 16 residues. The CDR3 here is CASNGTLAGGRDTQYF. CDR3 coding DNA: TGTGCCAGCAATGGGACGCTAGCGGGAGGTCGGGATACGCAGTATTTT.

This clonotype was found once. This could be a read error, since a much larger clone is one nucleotide away. The J gene is TRBJ2-7, the V gene TRBV20-1; TRBD2 might be the D (5 bases). Germline V gives CDR1 DFQATT, CDR2 SNEGSKA (reference sequence). This CDR3 has 13 amino acids. The CDR3 bases are TGCAGTGCTAGAGCACAGAGGGCCTACAAGCAGTACTTC. Its protein product is CSARAQRAYKQYF.

In its sample, this clonotype was seen many times. The V and J genes are TRBV11-3 and TRBJ2-2; no firm D call. CDR3 size: 13 residues. V was shortened by 4 bases and J by 4 bases, with 7 bases between the two germline ends. Germline V gene sequence: CDR1 SGHNT, CDR2 YENEEA. The CDR3 loop is CASSSFSTGELFF. Written as DNA, the CDR3 is TGTGCCAGCAGCTCCTTTTCCACCGGGGAGCTGTTTTTT.

On this clonotype itself: A junction end diverges from the germline sequence, so it may reflect a read error. The CDR3 DNA reads as TGTGCTAGTAGCTATACTAGTGGCACCTGGGAGCTGTTATTT. Amino acids: CASSYTSGTWELLF. The V gene is TRBV11-1, the J gene TRBJ2-2, with a tentative D call TRBD2 (5 bases). The CDR3 sequence is 14 residues long. Germline CDR1 reads SGHAT; CDR2 reads FQDESV (reference sequence).

With respect to this clonotype: At one boundary the junction diverges from the germline segment, which might be a read error. This chain uses TRBV29-1 with TRBJ2-1; 12 bases fit TRBD1. The CDR3 is 14 amino acids. Germline V CDR1 and CDR2: SQVTM, ANQGSEA. Written as DNA, the CDR3 is TGCAGCGTTCAGGGACAGGGGGCTGCCCGCGAGCTGTTCTTC. It specifies CSVQGQGAARELFF.

Concerning this clonotype itself: Because the CDR3 is missing its conserved closing phenylalanine or tryptophan, this is likely a read error. Because the CDR3's place on the DNA is in doubt, the DNA is left out and the CDR3 is given as listed by TCRdb. The chain carries TRBV12-3 or TRBV12-4 and TRBJ2-7; TRBD1 is the table's D call, not checked against the DNA. The CDR3 has 15 residues if both end residues are counted. CDR3 in amino acids: CASSNPGLGYYELYI.

Worth noting for this clonotype: A junction end diverges from the germline sequence, so it may reflect a read error. The J gene is TRBJ1-1, the V gene TRBV6-2 or TRBV6-3, with 9 bases aligning to TRBD1. The germline V gene has CDR1 MNHEY and CDR2 SVGEGT. The CDR3 covers 20 residues. For the CDR3, the DNA is TGTGCCAACAGTTACACATTCGACTCCGGACAGGGGTGGGGAAACACTGAAGCTTTATTT. Its protein product is CANSYTFDSGQGWGNTEALF.

The chain recombines TRBV7-9 with TRBJ1-6, with a tentative D call TRBD1 (6 bases). The CDR3 totals 15 residues. Deletions cut 5 bases from V and 5 bases from J, with 13 bases between. Per germline, CDR1 SEHNR and CDR2 FQNEAQ (reference sequence). The CDR3 bases are TGTGCCAGCAGCATACAGGGATCTGATAATTCACCCCTCCACTTT. Translation: CASSIQGSDNSPLHF.

The sample holds many counts of this clonotype. V gene TRBV4-1 combines with J gene TRBJ1-5; 7 bases are a match to TRBD1. The J segment lost 4 bases and the V segment lost 9 bases, leaving 12 bases of the junction unmatched. The length of the CDR3 is 15 residues. The germline gives CDR1 MGHRA, CDR2 YSYEKL. This chain's CDR3 is CARTISGTENQPQHF. The DNA for the CDR3 is TGCGCCAGGACTATTTCCGGGACAGAGAATCAGCCCCAGCATTTT.